These T cell receptor beta chains were read from a single sample in a study of control samples from healthy donors and cancer patients. Measured with immunoSEQ multiplex PCR; TCRdb has only the in-frame clones, and not every one. The sample has 110,000 to 150,000 clones, 91% seen once. The sequenced sample consisted of blood. The source of these receptors is a young man in good health. Both conserved end residues are part of each CDR3. A D gene is named only where the DNA matches it firmly. Only part of the rows carry a size: once, few, many, or a class if the clone is expanded.

J gene: TRBJ1-6
D gene: .
V gene: TRBV5-5
clone size: .
CDR3 protein: CASSWTDSSYNSPLHF
CDR3 DNA: TGTGCCAGCAGCTGGACAGACAGCTCCTATAATTCACCCCTCCACTTT

J gene: TRBJ1-1
D gene: .
V gene: TRBV5-1
clone size: .
CDR3 protein: CASSLDNREAFF
CDR3 DNA: TGCGCCAGCAGCTTGGATAATCGAGAAGCTTTCTTT

J gene: TRBJ1-1
D gene: .
V gene: TRBV2
clone size: .
CDR3 protein: CATLDRPDTEAFF
CDR3 DNA: TGTGCCACCCTAGATCGTCCTGACACTGAAGCTTTCTTT

J gene: TRBJ1-3
D gene: .
V gene: TRBV28
clone size: .
CDR3 protein: CASSPRTGYSGNTIYF
CDR3 DNA: TGTGCCAGCAGTCCTAGGACGGGATACTCTGGAAACACCATATATTTT

J gene: TRBJ1-1
D gene: .
V gene: TRBV29-1
clone size: .
CDR3 protein: CSVDRRMNTEAFF
CDR3 DNA: TGCAGCGTTGACAGGAGGATGAACACTGAAGCTTTCTTT

J gene: TRBJ2-2
D gene: TRBD1
V gene: TRBV9
clone size: .
CDR3 protein: CASSVQTGIISGELFF
CDR3 DNA: TGTGCCAGCAGCGTCCAGACAGGGATCATATCCGGGGAGCTGTTTTTT

J gene: TRBJ2-7
D gene: .
V gene: TRBV7-2
clone size: once
CDR3 protein: CASSLEPGTREQYF
CDR3 DNA: TGTGCCAGCAGCTTAGAACCAGGTACACGCGAGCAGTACTTC

J gene: TRBJ1-2
D gene: TRBD1
V gene: TRBV7-9
clone size: .
CDR3 protein: CASSLGQGVYNYGYTF
CDR3 DNA: TGTGCCAGCAGCTTAGGACAGGGGGTGTATAACTATGGCTACACCTTC

J gene: TRBJ2-3
D gene: .
V gene: TRBV5-6
clone size: few
CDR3 protein: CASSATDNTDTQYF
CDR3 DNA: TGTGCCAGCAGCGCGACAGACAACACAGATACGCAGTATTTT

J gene: TRBJ2-7
D gene: TRBD1
V gene: TRBV20-1
clone size: .
CDR3 protein: CSASPRGLHEQYF
CDR3 DNA: TGCAGTGCTAGTCCCAGGGGGCTCCACGAGCAGTACTTC

J gene: TRBJ2-3
D gene: .
V gene: TRBV27
clone size: .
CDR3 protein: CASSSRVGSTDTQYF
CDR3 DNA: TGTGCCAGCAGTTCTAGGGTTGGGAGCACAGATACGCAGTATTTT

J gene: TRBJ1-2
D gene: .
V gene: TRBV24-1
clone size: .
CDR3 protein: CATSDPRTARGLYGYTF
CDR3 DNA: TGTGCCACCAGTGACCCACGGACGGCACGAGGGTTGTATGGCTACACCTTC

J gene: TRBJ2-5
D gene: TRBD1
V gene: TRBV2
clone size: .
CDR3 protein: CASTQQGFETQYF
CDR3 DNA: TGTGCCAGCACCCAACAGGGGTTTGAGACCCAGTACTTC

J gene: TRBJ2-2
D gene: .
V gene: TRBV9
clone size: .
CDR3 protein: CASNGPRGDTGELFF
CDR3 DNA: TGTGCCAGCAATGGGCCGAGGGGCGACACCGGGGAGCTGTTTTTT

J gene: TRBJ2-7
D gene: .
V gene: TRBV24-1
clone size: .
CDR3 protein: CATSDPGPPYEQYF
CDR3 DNA: TGTGCCACCAGTGACCCCGGACCACCCTACGAGCAGTACTTC

J gene: TRBJ2-5
D gene: TRBD2
V gene: TRBV5-1
clone size: .
CDR3 protein: CASSSWTTSGGAETQYF
CDR3 DNA: TGCGCCAGCAGCTCTTGGACCACTAGCGGGGGGGCGGAGACCCAGTACTTC

J gene: TRBJ2-3
D gene: TRBD2
V gene: TRBV3-1/TRBV3-2
clone size: .
CDR3 protein: CASSPGTSGGAWGITDTQYF
CDR3 DNA: TGTGCCAGCAGCCCAGGGACTAGCGGGGGGGCCTGGGGAATCACAGATACGCAGTATTTT

J gene: TRBJ2-3
D gene: .
V gene: TRBV7-2
clone size: .
CDR3 protein: CASSFRGASTDTQYF
CDR3 DNA: TGTGCCAGCAGCTTCCGCGGGGCTAGCACAGATACGCAGTATTTT

J gene: TRBJ2-1
D gene: .
V gene: TRBV7-2
clone size: .
CDR3 protein: CASSFFDYNEQFF
CDR3 DNA: TGTGCCAGCAGCTTTTTTGACTACAATGAGCAGTTCTTC

J gene: TRBJ1-1
D gene: .
V gene: TRBV12-3/TRBV12-4
clone size: .
CDR3 protein: CASSQQENTEAFF
CDR3 DNA: TGTGCCAGCAGCCAACAGGAGAACACTGAAGCTTTCTTT

J gene: TRBJ2-1
D gene: .
V gene: TRBV5-1
clone size: .
CDR3 protein: CASSLAAGQTAPYNEQFF
CDR3 DNA: TGCGCCAGCAGCTTGGCCGCCGGACAAACGGCCCCCTACAATGAGCAGTTCTTC

J gene: TRBJ2-1
D gene: .
V gene: TRBV7-9
clone size: .
CDR3 protein: CASSLGADDYNEQFF
CDR3 DNA: TGTGCCAGCAGCTTAGGGGCAGATGACTACAATGAGCAGTTCTTC

J gene: TRBJ2-3
D gene: .
V gene: TRBV2
clone size: .
CDR3 protein: CASTRGRTDTQYF
CDR3 DNA: TGTGCCAGCACGCGGGGGCGCACAGATACGCAGTATTTT

J gene: TRBJ2-3
D gene: .
V gene: TRBV7-2
clone size: few
CDR3 protein: CASSLEAARGTDTQYF
CDR3 DNA: TGTGCCAGCAGCTTAGAGGCTGCTCGGGGCACAGATACGCAGTATTTT

J gene: TRBJ2-5
D gene: .
V gene: TRBV7-9
clone size: .
CDR3 protein: CASSLGWTQETQYF
CDR3 DNA: TGTGCCAGCAGCTTAGGCTGGACGCAAGAGACCCAGTACTTC

J gene: TRBJ2-7
D gene: TRBD1
V gene: TRBV6-6
clone size: .
CDR3 protein: CASSYSGTGGHEQYF
CDR3 DNA: TGTGCCAGCAGTTACTCTGGGACAGGGGGTCACGAGCAGTACTTC

J gene: TRBJ1-2
D gene: .
V gene: TRBV2
clone size: .
CDR3 protein: CASRDTGTHYGYTF
CDR3 DNA: TGTGCCAGCAGGGATACAGGGACCCACTATGGCTACACCTTC

J gene: TRBJ2-7
D gene: .
V gene: TRBV18
clone size: once
CDR3 protein: CASSSPSGDEQYF
CDR3 DNA: TGTGCCAGCTCATCCCCCTCGGGAGACGAGCAGTACTTC

J gene: TRBJ2-3
D gene: .
V gene: TRBV27
clone size: .
CDR3 protein: CASSFVLTDTQYF
CDR3 DNA: TGTGCCAGCAGTTTTGTCCTGACAGATACGCAGTATTTT

J gene: TRBJ2-5
D gene: TRBD1
V gene: TRBV15
clone size: .
CDR3 protein: CATSRNPLGQGVETQYF
CDR3 DNA: TGTGCCACCAGCAGAAACCCCTTGGGACAGGGGGTAGAGACCCAGTACTTC

J gene: TRBJ2-5
D gene: TRBD2
V gene: TRBV5-5
clone size: .
CDR3 protein: CASSLLSGGVETQYF
CDR3 DNA: TGTGCCAGCAGCTTGCTCAGCGGGGGGGTCGAGACCCAGTACTTC

J gene: TRBJ2-1
D gene: TRBD2
V gene: TRBV11-1
clone size: .
CDR3 protein: CASSSTSGGAVEQFF
CDR3 DNA: TGTGCCAGCAGCTCAACTAGCGGGGGGGCAGTTGAGCAGTTCTTC

J gene: TRBJ2-3
D gene: .
V gene: TRBV19
clone size: .
CDR3 protein: CASSIAGDLGTDTQYF
CDR3 DNA: TGTGCCAGTAGTATAGCAGGGGACCTGGGCACAGATACGCAGTATTTT

J gene: TRBJ1-6
D gene: .
V gene: TRBV27
clone size: .
CDR3 protein: CASSPLGQYNSPLHF
CDR3 DNA: TGTGCCAGCAGCCCTCTAGGGCAATATAATTCACCCCTCCACTTT

J gene: TRBJ1-6
D gene: TRBD1
V gene: TRBV5-5
clone size: .
CDR3 protein: CASSLGQGSGVAWSPLHF
CDR3 DNA: TGTGCCAGCAGCTTGGGACAGGGGAGCGGGGTCGCATGGTCACCCCTCCACTTT

J gene: TRBJ2-5
D gene: TRBD1
V gene: TRBV11-2
clone size: .
CDR3 protein: CASRPGQGETQYF
CDR3 DNA: TGTGCCAGCAGGCCGGGACAGGGAGAGACCCAGTACTTC

J gene: TRBJ2-7
D gene: TRBD2
V gene: TRBV5-1
clone size: .
CDR3 protein: CASSLAASGGVSYEQYF
CDR3 DNA: TGCGCCAGCAGCTTGGCTGCTAGCGGGGGGGTGTCCTACGAGCAGTACTTC

J gene: TRBJ1-3
D gene: .
V gene: TRBV6-5
clone size: .
CDR3 protein: CASIFGGNTIYF
CDR3 DNA: TGTGCCAGCATTTTCGGCGGAAACACCATATATTTT

J gene: TRBJ2-7
D gene: TRBD1
V gene: TRBV5-4
clone size: .
CDR3 protein: CASSPWTGGYEQYF
CDR3 DNA: TGTGCCAGCAGCCCCTGGACAGGGGGCTACGAGCAGTACTTC

J gene: TRBJ2-7
D gene: .
V gene: TRBV10-1
clone size: few
CDR3 protein: CASSESAGEAYEQYF
CDR3 DNA: TGCGCCAGCAGTGAGTCTGCTGGGGAAGCCTACGAGCAGTACTTC

J gene: TRBJ1-5
D gene: .
V gene: TRBV7-9
clone size: .
CDR3 protein: CASSLGGTDQPQHF
CDR3 DNA: TGTGCCAGCAGCTTAGGAGGAACGGATCAGCCCCAGCATTTT

J gene: TRBJ2-2
D gene: TRBD2
V gene: TRBV5-1
clone size: once
CDR3 protein: CASSPAGGYAGELFF
CDR3 DNA: TGCGCCAGCAGCCCCGCCGGGGGGTATGCCGGGGAGCTGTTTTTT

J gene: TRBJ2-3
D gene: TRBD2
V gene: TRBV4-1
clone size: .
CDR3 protein: CASSQGPALGSGVPGTQYF
CDR3 DNA: TGCGCCAGCAGCCAAGGACCGGCGTTGGGTAGCGGGGTCCCCGGTACGCAGTATTTT

J gene: TRBJ1-1
D gene: .
V gene: TRBV11-2
clone size: .
CDR3 protein: CASSLDHTRGHTEAFF
CDR3 DNA: TGTGCCAGCAGCTTAGATCACACCAGAGGACACACTGAAGCTTTCTTT

J gene: TRBJ1-1
D gene: .
V gene: TRBV11-2
clone size: few
CDR3 protein: CASSLGWNTEAFF
CDR3 DNA: TGTGCCAGCAGCTTAGGGTGGAACACTGAAGCTTTCTTT

J gene: TRBJ1-6
D gene: .
V gene: TRBV6-2/TRBV6-3
clone size: .
CDR3 protein: CASSRANSPLHF
CDR3 DNA: TGTGCCAGCAGCCGAGCAAATTCACCCCTCCACTTT

J gene: TRBJ2-1
D gene: TRBD2
V gene: TRBV3-1/TRBV3-2
clone size: .
CDR3 protein: CASSPGLAAVQKQFF
CDR3 DNA: TGTGCCAGCAGCCCGGGACTAGCGGCGGTCCAAAAACAGTTCTTC

J gene: TRBJ2-2
D gene: TRBD1
V gene: TRBV9
clone size: .
CDR3 protein: CASSGTGVGELFF
CDR3 DNA: TGTGCCAGCAGCGGGACAGGGGTTGGGGAGCTGTTTTTT

J gene: TRBJ2-5
D gene: TRBD1
V gene: TRBV2
clone size: .
CDR3 protein: CASSEPPGQLETQYF
CDR3 DNA: TGTGCCAGCAGTGAACCCCCGGGACAGCTAGAGACCCAGTACTTC

J gene: TRBJ1-1
D gene: .
V gene: TRBV4-1
clone size: .
CDR3 protein: CASSQVGSHTEAFF
CDR3 DNA: TGCGCCAGCAGCCAGGTTGGATCCCACACTGAAGCTTTCTTT

J gene: TRBJ1-2
D gene: .
V gene: TRBV30
clone size: .
CDR3 protein: CAWSLSGDTYGYTF
CDR3 DNA: TGTGCCTGGAGTCTCTCAGGGGATACCTATGGCTACACCTTC

J gene: TRBJ2-7
D gene: .
V gene: TRBV11-2
clone size: once
CDR3 protein: CASGSLGNTYEQYF
CDR3 DNA: TGTGCCAGCGGCAGCTTAGGAAATACCTACGAGCAGTACTTC

J gene: TRBJ2-7
D gene: .
V gene: TRBV7-3
clone size: .
CDR3 protein: CASSPGPAYEQYF
CDR3 DNA: TGTGCCAGCAGCCCCGGGCCCGCCTACGAGCAGTACTTC

J gene: TRBJ1-5
D gene: .
V gene: TRBV24-1
clone size: .
CDR3 protein: CATSGYRDGQPQHF
CDR3 DNA: TGTGCCACCAGTGGCTACAGGGACGGACAGCCCCAGCATTTT

J gene: TRBJ1-4
D gene: TRBD1
V gene: TRBV9
clone size: .
CDR3 protein: CASSVAGGTNEKLFF
CDR3 DNA: TGTGCCAGCAGCGTAGCAGGGGGAACTAATGAAAAACTGTTTTTT